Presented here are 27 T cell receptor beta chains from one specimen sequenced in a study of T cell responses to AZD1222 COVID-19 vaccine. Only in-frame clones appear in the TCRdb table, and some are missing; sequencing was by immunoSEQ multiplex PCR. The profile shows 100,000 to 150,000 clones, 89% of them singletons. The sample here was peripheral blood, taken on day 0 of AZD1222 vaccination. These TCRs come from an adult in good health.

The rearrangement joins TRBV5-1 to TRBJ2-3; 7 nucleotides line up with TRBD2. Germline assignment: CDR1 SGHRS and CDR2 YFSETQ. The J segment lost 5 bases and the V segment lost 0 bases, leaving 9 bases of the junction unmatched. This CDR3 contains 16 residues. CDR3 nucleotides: TGCGCCAGCAGCTTGGACGGGGGAGGGCCCGGAGATACGCAGTATTTT. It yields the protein CASSLDGGGPGDTQYF. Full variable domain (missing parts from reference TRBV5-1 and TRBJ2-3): KAGVTQTPRYLIKTRGQQVTLSCSPISGHRSVSWYQQTPGQGLQFLFEYFSETQRNKGNFPGRFSGRQFSNSRSEMNVSTLELGDSALYLCASSLDGGGPGDTQYFGPGTRLTVL.

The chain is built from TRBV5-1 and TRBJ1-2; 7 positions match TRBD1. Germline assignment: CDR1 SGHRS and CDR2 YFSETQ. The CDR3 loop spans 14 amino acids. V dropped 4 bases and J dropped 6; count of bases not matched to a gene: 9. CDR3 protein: CASSQGGARNGYTF. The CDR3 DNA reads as TGCGCCAGCAGCCAAGGGGGCGCAAGGAATGGCTACACCTTC.

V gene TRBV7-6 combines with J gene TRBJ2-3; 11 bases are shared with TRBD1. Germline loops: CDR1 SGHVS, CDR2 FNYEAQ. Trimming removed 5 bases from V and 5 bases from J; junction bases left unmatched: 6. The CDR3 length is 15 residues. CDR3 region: CASSRTGGSQDTQYF. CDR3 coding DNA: TGTGCCAGCAGCCGGACAGGGGGCTCCCAAGATACGCAGTATTTT.

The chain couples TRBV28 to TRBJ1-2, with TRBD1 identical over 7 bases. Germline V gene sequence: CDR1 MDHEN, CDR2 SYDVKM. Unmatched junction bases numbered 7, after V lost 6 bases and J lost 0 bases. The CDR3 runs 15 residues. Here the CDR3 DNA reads TGTGCCAGCAGGACAGGGCTCGCAACTAACTATGGCTACACCTTC. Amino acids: CASRTGLATNYGYTF.

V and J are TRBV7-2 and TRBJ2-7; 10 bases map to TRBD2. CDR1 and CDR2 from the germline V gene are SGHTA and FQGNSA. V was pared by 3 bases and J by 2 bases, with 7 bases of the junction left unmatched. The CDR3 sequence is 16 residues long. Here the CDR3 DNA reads TGTGCCAGCAGCTTTGATGGGACTAGCGAGACCTACGAGCAGTACTTC. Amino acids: CASSFDGTSETYEQYF.

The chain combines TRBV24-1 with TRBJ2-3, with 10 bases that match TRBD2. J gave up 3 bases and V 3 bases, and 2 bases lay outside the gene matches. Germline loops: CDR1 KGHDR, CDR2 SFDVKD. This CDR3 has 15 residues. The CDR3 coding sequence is TGTGCCACCAGTGATCCGGGACTAGCGACAGATACGCAGTATTTT. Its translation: CATSDPGLATDTQYF.

CDR3 residues: CASSQGDIGNTEAFF. CDR3 bases: TGTGCCAGCAGCCAAGGCGATATCGGGAACACTGAAGCTTTCTTT. The chain combines TRBV4-2 with TRBJ1-1; D not certain. This CDR3 is built from 15 residues. Deletions cut 1 base from V and 1 base from J, with 10 bases between. Germline V gives CDR1 LGHNA, CDR2 YNFKEQ.

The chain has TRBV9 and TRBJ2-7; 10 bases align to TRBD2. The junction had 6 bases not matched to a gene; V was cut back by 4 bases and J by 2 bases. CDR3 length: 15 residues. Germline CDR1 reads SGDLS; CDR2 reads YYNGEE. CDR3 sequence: CASSLGTSETYEQYF. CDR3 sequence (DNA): TGTGCCAGCAGCCTGGGGACTAGCGAAACCTACGAGCAGTACTTC.

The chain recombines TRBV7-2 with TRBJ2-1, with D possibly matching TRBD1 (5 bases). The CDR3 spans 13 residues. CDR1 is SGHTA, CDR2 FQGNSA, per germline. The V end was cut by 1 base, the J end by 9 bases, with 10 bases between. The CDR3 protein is CASSLEVRGEQFF. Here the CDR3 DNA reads TGTGCCAGCAGCTTAGAGGTAAGGGGTGAGCAGTTCTTC.

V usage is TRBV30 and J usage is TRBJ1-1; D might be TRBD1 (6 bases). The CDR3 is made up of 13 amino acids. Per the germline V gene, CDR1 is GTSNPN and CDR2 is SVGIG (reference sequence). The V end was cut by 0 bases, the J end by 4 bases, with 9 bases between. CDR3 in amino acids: CAWSVRGGTEAFF. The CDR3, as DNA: TGTGCCTGGAGTGTACGAGGGGGCACTGAAGCTTTCTTT.

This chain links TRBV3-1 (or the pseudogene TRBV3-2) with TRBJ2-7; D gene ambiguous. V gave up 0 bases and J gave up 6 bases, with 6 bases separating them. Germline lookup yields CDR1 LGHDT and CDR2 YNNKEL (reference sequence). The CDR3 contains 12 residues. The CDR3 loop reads CASSQDLSEQYF. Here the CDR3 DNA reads TGTGCCAGCAGCCAAGACCTCTCCGAGCAGTACTTC.

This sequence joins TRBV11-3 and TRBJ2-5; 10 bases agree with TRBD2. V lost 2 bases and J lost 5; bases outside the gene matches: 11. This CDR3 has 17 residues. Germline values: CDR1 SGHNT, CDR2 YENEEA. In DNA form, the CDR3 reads TGTGCCAGCAGCTTAAAACCCCAGCTAGCGGGGGCGGAGACCCAGTACTTC. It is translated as CASSLKPQLAGAETQYF.

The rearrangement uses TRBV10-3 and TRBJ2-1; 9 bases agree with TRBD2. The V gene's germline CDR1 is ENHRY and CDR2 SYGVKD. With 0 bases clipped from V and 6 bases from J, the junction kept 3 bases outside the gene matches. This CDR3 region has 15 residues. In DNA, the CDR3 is TGTGCCATCAGTGAGTCGCCTAGCGGGGTCAATGAGCAGTTCTTC. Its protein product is CAISESPSGVNEQFF.

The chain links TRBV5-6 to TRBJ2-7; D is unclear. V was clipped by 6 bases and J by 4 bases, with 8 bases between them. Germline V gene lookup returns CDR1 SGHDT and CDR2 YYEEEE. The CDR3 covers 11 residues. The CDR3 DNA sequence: TGTGCCAGCACCTCCCAGTACGAGCAGTACTTC. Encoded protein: CASTSQYEQYF.

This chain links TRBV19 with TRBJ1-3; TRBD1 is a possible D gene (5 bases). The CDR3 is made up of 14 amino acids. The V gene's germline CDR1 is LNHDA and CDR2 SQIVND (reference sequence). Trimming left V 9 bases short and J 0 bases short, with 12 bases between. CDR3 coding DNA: TGTGCCAGCGCGACAGACCCCTCTGGAAACACCATATATTTT. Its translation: CASATDPSGNTIYF.

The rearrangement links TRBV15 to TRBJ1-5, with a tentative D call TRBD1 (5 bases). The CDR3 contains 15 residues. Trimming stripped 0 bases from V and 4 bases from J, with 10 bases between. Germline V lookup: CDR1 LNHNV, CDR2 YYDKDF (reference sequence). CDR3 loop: CATSRDGSGNQPQHF. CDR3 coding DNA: TGTGCCACCAGCAGAGATGGGTCAGGGAATCAGCCCCAGCATTTT.

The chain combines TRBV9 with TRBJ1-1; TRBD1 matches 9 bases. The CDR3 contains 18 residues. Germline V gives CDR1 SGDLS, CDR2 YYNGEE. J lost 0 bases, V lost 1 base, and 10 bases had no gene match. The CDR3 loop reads CASSVLGQGSPLNTEAFF. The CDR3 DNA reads TGTGCCAGCAGCGTACTGGGACAGGGTTCCCCTTTGAACACTGAAGCTTTCTTT.

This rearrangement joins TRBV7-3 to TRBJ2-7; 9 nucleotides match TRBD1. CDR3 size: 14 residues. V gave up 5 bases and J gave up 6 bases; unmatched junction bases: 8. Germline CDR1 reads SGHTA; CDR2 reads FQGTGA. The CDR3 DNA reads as TGTGCCAGCAGCCTCCGACAGGGGGTAGGCGAGCAGTACTTC. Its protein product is CASSLRQGVGEQYF.

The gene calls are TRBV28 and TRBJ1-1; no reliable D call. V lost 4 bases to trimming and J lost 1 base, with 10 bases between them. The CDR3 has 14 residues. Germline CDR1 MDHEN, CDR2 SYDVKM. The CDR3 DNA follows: TGTGCCAGCAGTTGGGTGGATTGGAACACTGAAGCTTTCTTT. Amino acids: CASSWVDWNTEAFF.

CDR3 nucleotides: TGTGCCAGCAGCTCACGGGGACTACGAACGACTAGCACAGATACGCAGTATTTT. It codes for CASSSRGLRTTSTDTQYF. The V gene is TRBV7-2, the J gene TRBJ2-3, with 7 positions matching TRBD2. The CDR3 runs to 18 residues. V was clipped by 4 bases and J by 0 bases; unmatched bases: 13. The germline V gene has CDR1 SGHTA and CDR2 FQGNSA.

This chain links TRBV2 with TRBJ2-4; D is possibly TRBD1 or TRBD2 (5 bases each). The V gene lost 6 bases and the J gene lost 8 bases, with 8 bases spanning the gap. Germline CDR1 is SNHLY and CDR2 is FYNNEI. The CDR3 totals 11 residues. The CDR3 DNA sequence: TGTGCCAGCAGGATGGGGGACATTCAGTACTTC. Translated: CASRMGDIQYF.

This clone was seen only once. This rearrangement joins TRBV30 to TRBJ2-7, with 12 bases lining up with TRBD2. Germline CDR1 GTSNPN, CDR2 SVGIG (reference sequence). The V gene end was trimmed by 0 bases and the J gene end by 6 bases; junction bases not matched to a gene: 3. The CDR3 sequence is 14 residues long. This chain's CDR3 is CAWSVLAGGPEQYF. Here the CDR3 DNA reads TGTGCCTGGAGTGTACTAGCGGGGGGACCCGAGCAGTACTTC.

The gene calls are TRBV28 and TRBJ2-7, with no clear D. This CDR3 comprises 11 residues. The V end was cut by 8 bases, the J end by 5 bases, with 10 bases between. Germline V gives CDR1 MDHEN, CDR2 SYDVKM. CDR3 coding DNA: TGTGCCAGCCCTAAGGGCAACGAGCAGTACTTC. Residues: CASPKGNEQYF.

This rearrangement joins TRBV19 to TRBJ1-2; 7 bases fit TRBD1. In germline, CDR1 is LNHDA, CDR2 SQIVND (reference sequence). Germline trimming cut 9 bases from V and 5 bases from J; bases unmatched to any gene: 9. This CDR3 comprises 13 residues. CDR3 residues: CASRDRASYGYTF. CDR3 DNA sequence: TGTGCCAGCAGAGACAGGGCCTCTTATGGCTACACCTTC. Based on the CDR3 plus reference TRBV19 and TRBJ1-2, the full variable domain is DGGITQSPKYLFRKEGQNVTLSCEQNLNHDAMYWYRQDPGQGLRLIYYSQIVNDFQKGDIAEGYSVSREKKESFPLTVTSAQKNPTAFYLCASRDRASYGYTFGSGTRLTVV.

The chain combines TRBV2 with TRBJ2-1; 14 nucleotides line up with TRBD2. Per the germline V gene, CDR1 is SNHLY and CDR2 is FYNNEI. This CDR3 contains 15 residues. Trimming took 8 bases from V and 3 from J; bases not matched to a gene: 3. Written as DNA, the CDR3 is TGTGCCAGCCGACTAGCGGGAGGGAACTACAATGAGCAGTTCTTC. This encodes CASRLAGGNYNEQFF.

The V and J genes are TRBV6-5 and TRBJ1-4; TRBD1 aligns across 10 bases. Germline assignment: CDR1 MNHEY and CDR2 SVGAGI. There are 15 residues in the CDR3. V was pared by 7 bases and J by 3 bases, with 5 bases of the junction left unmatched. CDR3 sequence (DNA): TGTGCCAGCAAAAGGGGACAGGGGTCTAATGAAAAACTGTTTTTT. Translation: CASKRGQGSNEKLFF.

The CDR3 is CATSHEWDTGELFF. Written as DNA, the CDR3 is TGTGCCACCAGTCACGAATGGGACACCGGGGAGCTGTTTTTT. The gene calls are TRBV24-1 and TRBJ2-2; unclear D gene. V lost 6 bases and J 3 bases, leaving 10 bases between the germline ends. The germline V gene has CDR1 KGHDR and CDR2 SFDVKD. This CDR3 region has 14 residues.